This TCR beta chain derives from a study of T cells in Graves' hyperthyroidism and ophthalmopathy. Ten or more counts support this clonotype. Its antigen remains unidentified. The diagnostic basis comprised clinical symptoms, serum thyroxine and TRAb, thyroid ultrasound and orbital computed tomography. Study-level findings and limits: Most expanded thyroid clonotypes above 0.001 recurred in blood.

This CDR3 has 12 amino acids. Germline CDR1 SEHNR, CDR2 FQNEAQ (reference sequence). The V gene lost 5 bases and the J gene lost 6 bases, with 8 bases spanning the gap. TCR beta CDR3 sequences were amplified from RNA transcripts. Primed by the HTBI set, a first-round RT-PCR was run on the TCR CDR3. Each CDR3 protein gets one entry after TCRdb re-called the multiplex PCR reads with MiXCR. The repertoire includes about 350,000 distinct CDR3 sequences, roughly 13% of them detected once, and 20% to 25% sits in the top ten. This rearrangement joins TRBV7-9 to TRBJ1-5; maybe TRBD1 (5 bases). The clonotype originates from a woman in her thirties with Graves' hyperthyroidism. Sequenced input: blood. Here the CDR3 reads CASSLTGQPQHF. The DNA for the CDR3 is TGTGCCAGCAGCCTCACAGGTCAGCCCCAGCATTTT.